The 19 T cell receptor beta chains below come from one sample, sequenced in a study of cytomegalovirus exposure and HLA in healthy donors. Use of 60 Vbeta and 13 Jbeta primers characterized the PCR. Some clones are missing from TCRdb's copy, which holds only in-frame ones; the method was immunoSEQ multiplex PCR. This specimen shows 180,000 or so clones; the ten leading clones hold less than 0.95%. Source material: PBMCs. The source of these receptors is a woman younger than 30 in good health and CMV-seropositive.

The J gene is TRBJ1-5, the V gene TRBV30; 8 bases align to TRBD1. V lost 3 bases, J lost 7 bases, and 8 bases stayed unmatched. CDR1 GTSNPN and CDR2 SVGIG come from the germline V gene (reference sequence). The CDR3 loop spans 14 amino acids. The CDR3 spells CAWSVGQGRQPQHF. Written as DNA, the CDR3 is TGTGCCTGGAGCGTCGGACAGGGAAGGCAGCCCCAGCATTTT.

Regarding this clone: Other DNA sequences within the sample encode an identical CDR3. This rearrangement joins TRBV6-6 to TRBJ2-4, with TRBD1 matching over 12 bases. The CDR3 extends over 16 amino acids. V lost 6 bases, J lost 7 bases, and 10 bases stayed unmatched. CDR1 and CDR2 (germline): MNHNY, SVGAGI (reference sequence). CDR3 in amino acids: CASRPGTGGGKNIQYF. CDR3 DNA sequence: TGTGCCAGCAGGCCTGGGACAGGGGGCGGCAAGAACATTCAGTACTTC.

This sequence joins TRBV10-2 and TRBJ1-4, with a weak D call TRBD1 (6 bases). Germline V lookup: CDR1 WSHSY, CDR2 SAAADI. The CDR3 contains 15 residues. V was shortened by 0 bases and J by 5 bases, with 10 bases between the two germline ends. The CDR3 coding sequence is TGCGCCAGCAGTGAGTCGACAGGAACAAATGAAAAACTGTTTTTT. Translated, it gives CASSESTGTNEKLFF.

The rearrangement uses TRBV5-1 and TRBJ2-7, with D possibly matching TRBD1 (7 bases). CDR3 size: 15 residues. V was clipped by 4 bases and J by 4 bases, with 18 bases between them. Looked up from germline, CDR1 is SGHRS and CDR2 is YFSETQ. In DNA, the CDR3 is TGCGCCAGCAGCCATTCAGGGGGGATCAGATACGAGCAGTACTTC. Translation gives CASSHSGGIRYEQYF. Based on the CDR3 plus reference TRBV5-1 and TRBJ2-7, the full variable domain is KAGVTQTPRYLIKTRGQQVTLSCSPISGHRSVSWYQQTPGQGLQFLFEYFSETQRNKGNFPGRFSGRQFSNSRSEMNVSTLELGDSALYLCASSHSGGIRYEQYFGPGTRLTVT.

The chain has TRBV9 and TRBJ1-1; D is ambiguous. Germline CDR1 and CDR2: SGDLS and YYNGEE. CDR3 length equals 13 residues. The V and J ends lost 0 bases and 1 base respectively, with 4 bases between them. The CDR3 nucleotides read TGTGCCAGCAGCGTAGCTTCGAACACTGAAGCTTTCTTT. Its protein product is CASSVASNTEAFF.

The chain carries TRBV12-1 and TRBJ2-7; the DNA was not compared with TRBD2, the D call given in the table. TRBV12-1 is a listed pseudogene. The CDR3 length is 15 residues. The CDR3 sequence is CASSFLALVPYEQYF. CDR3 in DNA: TGTGCCAGCAGCTTCTTAGCGTTAGTGCCTTACGAGCAGTACTTC.

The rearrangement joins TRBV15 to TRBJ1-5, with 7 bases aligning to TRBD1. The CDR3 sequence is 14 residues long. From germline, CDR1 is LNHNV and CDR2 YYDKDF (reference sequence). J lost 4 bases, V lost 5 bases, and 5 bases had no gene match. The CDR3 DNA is TGTGCCACCAGCGTGGGACAGTTTAATCAGCCCCAGCATTTT. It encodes CATSVGQFNQPQHF.

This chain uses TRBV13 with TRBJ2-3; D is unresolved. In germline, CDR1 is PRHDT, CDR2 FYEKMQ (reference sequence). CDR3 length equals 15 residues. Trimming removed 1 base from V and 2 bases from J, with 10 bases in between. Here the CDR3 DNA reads TGTGCCAGCAGCTTAGATCCCACTTCCACAGATACGCAGTATTTT. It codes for CASSLDPTSTDTQYF.

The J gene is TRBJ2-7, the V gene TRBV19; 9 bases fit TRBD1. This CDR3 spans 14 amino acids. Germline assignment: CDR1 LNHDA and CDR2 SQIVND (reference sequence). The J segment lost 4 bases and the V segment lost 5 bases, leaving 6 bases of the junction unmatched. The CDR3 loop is CASSADRGGYEQYF. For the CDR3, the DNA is TGTGCCAGTAGTGCGGACAGGGGAGGGTACGAGCAGTACTTC.

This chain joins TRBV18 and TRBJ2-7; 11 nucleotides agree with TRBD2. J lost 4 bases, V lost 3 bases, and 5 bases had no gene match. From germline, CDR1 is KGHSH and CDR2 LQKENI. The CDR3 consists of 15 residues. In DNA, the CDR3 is TGTGCCAGCTCACCTACTAGCGGGAGAAGTTACGAGCAGTACTTC. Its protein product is CASSPTSGRSYEQYF.

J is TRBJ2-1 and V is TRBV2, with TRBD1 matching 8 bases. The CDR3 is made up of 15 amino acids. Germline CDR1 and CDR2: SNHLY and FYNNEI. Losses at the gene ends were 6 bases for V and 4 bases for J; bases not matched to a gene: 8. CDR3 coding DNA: TGTGCCAGCAGAATGGACAGGGAGATTTACAATGAGCAGTTCTTC. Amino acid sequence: CASRMDREIYNEQFF.

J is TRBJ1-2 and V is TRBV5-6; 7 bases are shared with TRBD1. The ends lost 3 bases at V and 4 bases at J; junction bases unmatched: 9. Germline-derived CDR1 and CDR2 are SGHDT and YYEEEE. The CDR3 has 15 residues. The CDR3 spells CASSSSDRLAYGYTF. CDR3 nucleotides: TGTGCCAGCAGCTCTTCGGACAGGTTGGCCTATGGCTACACCTTC.

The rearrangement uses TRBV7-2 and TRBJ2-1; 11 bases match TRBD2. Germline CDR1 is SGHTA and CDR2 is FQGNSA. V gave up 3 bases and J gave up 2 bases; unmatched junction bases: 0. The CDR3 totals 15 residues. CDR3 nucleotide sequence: TGTGCCAGCAGCTTTAGCGGGGGGGCCTACAATGAGCAGTTCTTC. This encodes CASSFSGGAYNEQFF. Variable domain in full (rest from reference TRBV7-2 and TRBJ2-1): GAGVSQSPSNKVTEKGKDVELRCDPISGHTALYWYRQSLGQGLEFLIYFQGNSAPDKSGLPSDRFSAERTGGSVSTLTIQRTQQEDSAVYLCASSFSGGAYNEQFFGPGTRLTVL.

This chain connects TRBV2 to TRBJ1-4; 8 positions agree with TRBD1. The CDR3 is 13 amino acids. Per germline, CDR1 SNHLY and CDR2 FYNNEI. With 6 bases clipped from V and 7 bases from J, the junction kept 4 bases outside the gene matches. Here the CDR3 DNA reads TGTGCCAGCAGATATGACAGGGGTGAAAAACTGTTTTTT. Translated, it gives CASRYDRGEKLFF.

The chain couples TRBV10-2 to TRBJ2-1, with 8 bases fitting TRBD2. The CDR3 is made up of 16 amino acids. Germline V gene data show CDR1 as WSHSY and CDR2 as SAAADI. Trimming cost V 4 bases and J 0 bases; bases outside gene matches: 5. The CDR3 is CASSGGLASSYNEQFF. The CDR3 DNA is TGCGCCAGCAGTGGTGGACTAGCCTCCTCCTACAATGAGCAGTTCTTC.

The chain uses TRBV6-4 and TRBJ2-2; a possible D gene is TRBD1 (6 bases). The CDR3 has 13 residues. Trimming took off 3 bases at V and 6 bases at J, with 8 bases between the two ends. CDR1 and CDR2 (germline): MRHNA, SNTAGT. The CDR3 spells CASSERTAGELFF. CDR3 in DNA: TGTGCCAGCAGTGAACGGACAGCCGGGGAGCTGTTTTTT.

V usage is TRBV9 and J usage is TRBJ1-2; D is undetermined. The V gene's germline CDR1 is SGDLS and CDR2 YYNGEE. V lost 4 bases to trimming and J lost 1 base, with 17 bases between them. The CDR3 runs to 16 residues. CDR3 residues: CASSPSAGILNYGYTF. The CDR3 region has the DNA TGTGCCAGCAGCCCGTCCGCGGGGATTCTTAACTATGGCTACACCTTC.

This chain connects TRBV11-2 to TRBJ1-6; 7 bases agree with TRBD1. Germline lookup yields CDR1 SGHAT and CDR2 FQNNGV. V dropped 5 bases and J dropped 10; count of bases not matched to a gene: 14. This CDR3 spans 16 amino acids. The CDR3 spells CASSPSVDRSLSPLHF. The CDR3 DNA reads TGTGCCAGCAGCCCAAGCGTGGACAGGTCGCTCTCACCCCTCCACTTT.

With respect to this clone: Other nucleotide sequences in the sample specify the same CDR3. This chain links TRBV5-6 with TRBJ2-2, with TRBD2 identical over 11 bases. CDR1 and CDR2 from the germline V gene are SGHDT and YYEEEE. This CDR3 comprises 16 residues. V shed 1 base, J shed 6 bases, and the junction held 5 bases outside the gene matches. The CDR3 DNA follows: TGTGCCAGCAGCTTGTACCTAGCGGGGGGATCCGGGGAGCTGTTTTTT. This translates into CASSLYLAGGSGELFF.